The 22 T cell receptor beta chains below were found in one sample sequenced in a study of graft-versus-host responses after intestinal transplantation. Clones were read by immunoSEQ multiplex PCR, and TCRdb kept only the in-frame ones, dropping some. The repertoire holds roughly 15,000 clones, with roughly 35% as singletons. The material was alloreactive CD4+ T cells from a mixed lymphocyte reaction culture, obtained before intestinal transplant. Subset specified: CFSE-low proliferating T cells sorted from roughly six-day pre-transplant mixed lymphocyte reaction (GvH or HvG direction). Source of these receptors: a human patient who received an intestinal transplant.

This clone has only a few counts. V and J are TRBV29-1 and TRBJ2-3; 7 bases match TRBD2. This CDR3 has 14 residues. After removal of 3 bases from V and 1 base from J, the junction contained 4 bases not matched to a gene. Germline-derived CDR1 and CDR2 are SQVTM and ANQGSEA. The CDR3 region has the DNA TGCAGCGTTGATTCCCTAGCGGGCACAGATACGCAGTATTTT. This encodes CSVDSLAGTDTQYF.

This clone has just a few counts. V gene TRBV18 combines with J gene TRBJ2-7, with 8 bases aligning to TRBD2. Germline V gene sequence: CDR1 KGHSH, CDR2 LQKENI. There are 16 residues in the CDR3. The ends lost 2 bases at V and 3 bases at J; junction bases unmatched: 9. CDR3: CASSPVGGGPYYEQYF. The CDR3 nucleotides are TGTGCCAGCTCACCAGTAGGCGGGGGGCCCTACTACGAGCAGTACTTC.

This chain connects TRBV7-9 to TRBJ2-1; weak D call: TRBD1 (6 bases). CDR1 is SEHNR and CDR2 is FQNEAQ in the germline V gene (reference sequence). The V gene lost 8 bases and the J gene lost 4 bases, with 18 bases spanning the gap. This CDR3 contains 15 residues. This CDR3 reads CASRTAGTQYNEQFF. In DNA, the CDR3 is TGTGCCAGCCGAACCGCCGGGACACAATACAATGAGCAGTTCTTC.

This chain's CDR3 is CASRKGTVSTIYF. DNA of the CDR3: TGTGCCAGCAGGAAGGGGACAGTAAGCACCATATATTTT. The chain is built from TRBV6-5 and TRBJ1-3; 7 bases are a match to TRBD1. In germline, CDR1 is MNHEY, CDR2 SVGAGI. The CDR3 sequence is 13 residues long. The J segment lost 9 bases and the V segment lost 6 bases, leaving 8 bases of the junction unmatched.

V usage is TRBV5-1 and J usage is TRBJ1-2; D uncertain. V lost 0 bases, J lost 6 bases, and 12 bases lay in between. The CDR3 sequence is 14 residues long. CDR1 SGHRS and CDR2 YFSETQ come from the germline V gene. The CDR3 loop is CASSLAGLVDGYTF. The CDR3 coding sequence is TGCGCCAGCAGCTTGGCCGGTCTTGTAGATGGCTACACCTTC.

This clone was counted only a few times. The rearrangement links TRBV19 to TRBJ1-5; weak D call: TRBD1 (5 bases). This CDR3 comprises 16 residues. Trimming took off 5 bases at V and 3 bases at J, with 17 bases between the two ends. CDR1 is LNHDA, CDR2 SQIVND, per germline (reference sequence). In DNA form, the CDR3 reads TGTGCCAGTAGTGCGAGGGACGCGGGGCTCAATCAGCCCCAGCATTTT. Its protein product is CASSARDAGLNQPQHF.

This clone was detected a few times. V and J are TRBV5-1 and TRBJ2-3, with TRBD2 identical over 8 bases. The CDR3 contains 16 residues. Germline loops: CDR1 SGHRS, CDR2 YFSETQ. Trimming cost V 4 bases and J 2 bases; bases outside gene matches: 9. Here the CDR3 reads CASSRLIGGATDTQYF. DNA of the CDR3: TGCGCCAGCAGCCGTCTTATCGGGGGGGCCACAGATACGCAGTATTTT.

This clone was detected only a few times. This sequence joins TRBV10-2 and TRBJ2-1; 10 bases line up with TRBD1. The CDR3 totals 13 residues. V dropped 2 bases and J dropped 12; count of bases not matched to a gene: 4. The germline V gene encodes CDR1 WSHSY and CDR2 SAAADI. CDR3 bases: TGCGCCAGCAGTGAGGGGACAGGGGTGTGGCAGTTCTTC. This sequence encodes CASSEGTGVWQFF.

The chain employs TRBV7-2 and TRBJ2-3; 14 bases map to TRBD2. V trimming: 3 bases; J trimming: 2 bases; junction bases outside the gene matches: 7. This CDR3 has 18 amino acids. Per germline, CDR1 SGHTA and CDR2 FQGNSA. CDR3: CASSFRLAGGLDTDTQYF. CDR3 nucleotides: TGTGCCAGCAGCTTTAGACTAGCGGGGGGGCTAGACACAGATACGCAGTATTTT.

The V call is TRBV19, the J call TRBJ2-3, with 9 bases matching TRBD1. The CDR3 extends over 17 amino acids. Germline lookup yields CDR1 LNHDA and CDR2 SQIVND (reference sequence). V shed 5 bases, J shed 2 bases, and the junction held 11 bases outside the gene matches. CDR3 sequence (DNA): TGTGCCAGTAGTGCAAGGCCGGGACAGGGCCTCACAGATACGCAGTATTTT. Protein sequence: CASSARPGQGLTDTQYF.

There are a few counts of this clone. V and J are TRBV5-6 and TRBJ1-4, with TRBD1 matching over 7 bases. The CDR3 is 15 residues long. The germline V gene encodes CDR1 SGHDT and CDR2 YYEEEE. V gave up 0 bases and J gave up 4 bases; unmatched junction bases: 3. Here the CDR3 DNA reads TGTGCCAGCAGCTTGGGACAGGGCCTTAATGAAAAACTGTTTTTT. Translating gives CASSLGQGLNEKLFF.

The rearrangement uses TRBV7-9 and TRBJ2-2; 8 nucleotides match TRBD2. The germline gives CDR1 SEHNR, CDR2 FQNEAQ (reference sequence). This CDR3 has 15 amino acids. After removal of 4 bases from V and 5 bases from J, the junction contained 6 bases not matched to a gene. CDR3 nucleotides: TGTGCCAGCAGCTACGCCGGGACTAGGACCGGGGAGCTGTTTTTT. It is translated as CASSYAGTRTGELFF.

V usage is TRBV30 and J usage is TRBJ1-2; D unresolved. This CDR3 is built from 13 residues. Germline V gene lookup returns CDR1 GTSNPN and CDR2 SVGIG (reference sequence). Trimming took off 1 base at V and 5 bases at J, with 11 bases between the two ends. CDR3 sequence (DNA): TGTGCCTGGAGTGCTAAGGGAGGGTATGGCTACACCTTC. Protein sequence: CAWSAKGGYGYTF.

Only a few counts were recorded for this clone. This CDR3 is CASSGGLAGGQETQYF. In nucleotides, the CDR3 is TGTGCCAGCAGTGGGGGACTAGCGGGGGGGCAAGAGACCCAGTACTTC. The chain has TRBV2 and TRBJ2-5; 16 bases agree with TRBD2. Germline CDR1 is SNHLY and CDR2 is FYNNEI. CDR3 length equals 16 residues. With 4 bases clipped from V and 2 bases from J, the junction kept 1 base outside the gene matches.

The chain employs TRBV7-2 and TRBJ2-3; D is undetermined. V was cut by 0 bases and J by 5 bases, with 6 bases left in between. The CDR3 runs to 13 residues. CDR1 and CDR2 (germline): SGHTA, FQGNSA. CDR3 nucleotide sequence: TGTGCCAGCAGCTTAGCGAGGTTAGATACGCAGTATTTT. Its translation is CASSLARLDTQYF.

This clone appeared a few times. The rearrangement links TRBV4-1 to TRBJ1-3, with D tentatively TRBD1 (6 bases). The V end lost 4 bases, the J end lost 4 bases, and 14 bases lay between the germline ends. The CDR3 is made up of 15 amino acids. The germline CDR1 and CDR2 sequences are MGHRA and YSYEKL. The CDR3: CASSRNRVVGNTIYF. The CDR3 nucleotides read TGCGCCAGCAGCCGAAACAGGGTCGTCGGAAACACCATATATTTT.

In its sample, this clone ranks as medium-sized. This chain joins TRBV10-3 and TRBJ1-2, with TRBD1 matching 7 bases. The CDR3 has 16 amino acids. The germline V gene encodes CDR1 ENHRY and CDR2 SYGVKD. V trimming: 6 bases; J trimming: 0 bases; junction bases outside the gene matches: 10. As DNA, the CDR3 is TGTGCCATCAGGGGGGACAGCACCCATTCTAACTATGGCTACACCTTC. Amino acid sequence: CAIRGDSTHSNYGYTF.

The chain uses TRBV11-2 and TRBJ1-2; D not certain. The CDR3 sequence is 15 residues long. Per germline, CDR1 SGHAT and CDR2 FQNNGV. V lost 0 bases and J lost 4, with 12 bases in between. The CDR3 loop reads CASSLDPTVSYGYTF. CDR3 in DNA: TGTGCCAGCAGCTTAGATCCCACAGTCTCCTATGGCTACACCTTC.

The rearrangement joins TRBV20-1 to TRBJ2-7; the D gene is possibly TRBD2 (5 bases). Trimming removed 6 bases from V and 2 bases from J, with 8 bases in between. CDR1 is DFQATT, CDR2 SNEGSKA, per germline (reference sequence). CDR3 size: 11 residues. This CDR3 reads CSAGGTYEQYF. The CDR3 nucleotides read TGCAGTGCCGGAGGCACCTACGAGCAGTACTTC.

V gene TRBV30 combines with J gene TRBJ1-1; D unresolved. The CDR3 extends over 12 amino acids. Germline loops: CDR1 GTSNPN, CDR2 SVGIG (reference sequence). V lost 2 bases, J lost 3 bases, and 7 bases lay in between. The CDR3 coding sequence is TGTGCCTGGAGTTCAGGTTACACTGAAGCTTTCTTT. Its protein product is CAWSSGYTEAFF. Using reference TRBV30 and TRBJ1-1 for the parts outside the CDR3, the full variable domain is SQTIHQWPATLVQPVGSPLSLECTVEGTSNPNLYWYRQAAGRGLQLLFYSVGIGQISSEVPQNLSASRPQDRQFILSSKKLLLSDSGFYLCAWSSGYTEAFFGQGTRLTVV.

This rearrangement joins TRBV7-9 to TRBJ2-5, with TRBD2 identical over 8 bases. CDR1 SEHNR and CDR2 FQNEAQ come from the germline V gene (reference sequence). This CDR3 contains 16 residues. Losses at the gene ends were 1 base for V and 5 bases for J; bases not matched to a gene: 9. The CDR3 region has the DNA TGTGCCAGCAGCTTAGGTTTTGCGGGGGGCCTGGAGACCCAGTACTTC. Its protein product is CASSLGFAGGLETQYF.

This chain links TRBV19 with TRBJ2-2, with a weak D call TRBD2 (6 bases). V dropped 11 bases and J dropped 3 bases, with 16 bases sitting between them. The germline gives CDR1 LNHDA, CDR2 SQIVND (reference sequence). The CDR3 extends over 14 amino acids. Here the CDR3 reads CARWGERDTGELFF. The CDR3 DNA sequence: TGTGCCCGCTGGGGGGAGAGGGACACCGGGGAGCTGTTTTTT. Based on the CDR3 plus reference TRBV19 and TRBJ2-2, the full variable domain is DGGITQSPKYLFRKEGQNVTLSCEQNLNHDAMYWYRQDPGQGLRLIYYSQIVNDFQKGDIAEGYSVSREKKESFPLTVTSAQKNPTAFYLCARWGERDTGELFFGEGSRLTVL.